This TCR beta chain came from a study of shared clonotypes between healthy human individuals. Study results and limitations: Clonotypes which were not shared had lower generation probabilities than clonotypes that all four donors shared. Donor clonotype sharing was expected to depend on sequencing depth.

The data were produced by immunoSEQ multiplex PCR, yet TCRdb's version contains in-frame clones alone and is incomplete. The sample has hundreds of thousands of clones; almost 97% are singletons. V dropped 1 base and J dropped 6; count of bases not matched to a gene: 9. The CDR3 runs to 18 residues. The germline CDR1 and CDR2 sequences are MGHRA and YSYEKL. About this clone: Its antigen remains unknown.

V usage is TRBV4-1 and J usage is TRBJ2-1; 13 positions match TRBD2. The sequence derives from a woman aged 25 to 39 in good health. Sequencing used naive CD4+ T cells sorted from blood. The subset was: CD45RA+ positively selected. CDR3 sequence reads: CASSQALLAGGPSNEQFF. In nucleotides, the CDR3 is TGCGCCAGCAGCCAAGCCCTACTAGCGGGAGGGCCTAGCAATGAGCAGTTCTTC.